Below, one T cell receptor (beta chain) is given with its context. The antigen is unknown. Replicate PCRs were loaded with approximately 300 ng DNA from unsorted PBMC, approximately 31,000 T cell genomes. The table came from immunoSEQ multiplex PCR; TCRdb's copy has only in-frame clones and leaves some out. The repertoire holds approximately 480,000 clones, with roughly 85% as singletons. The sample is drawn from a study of shared clonotypes between healthy human individuals. Findings and limits, study-wide: Represented diversity (both genetic and exposure-history) was limited by the small number of donors.

This CDR3 is built from 14 residues. V gave up 2 bases and J gave up 2 bases, with 12 bases separating them. Per the germline V gene, CDR1 is SQVTM and CDR2 is ANQGSEA. Tens of millions of PBMCs were counted before genomic DNA extraction. The sample was PBMCs. This clonotype was obtained from a woman in her forties in good health. Some clones in this sample may be carry-over from other donors' samples. V and J are TRBV29-1 and TRBJ1-2, with no clear D. CDR3 residues: CSVEWVPLNYGYTF. CDR3 coding DNA: TGCAGCGTTGAATGGGTTCCGCTAAACTATGGCTACACCTTC. Together with reference TRBV29-1 and TRBJ1-2, the CDR3 gives the full variable domain: SAVISQKPSRDICQRGTSLTIQCQVDSQVTMMFWYRQQPGQSLTLIATANQGSEATYESGFVIDKFPISRPNLTFSTLTVSNMSPEDSSIYLCSVEWVPLNYGYTFGSGTRLTVV.